A selection of T cell receptor beta chains follows, all from one sample in a study of early T cells in non-severe SARS-CoV-2 infection. One entry per CDR3 protein results from TCRdb running MiXCR on the 5' RACE reads. The sample holds approximately 35,000 distinct CDR3 sequences; over 4.5% are singletons and the top ten take 13% to 15%. Material for sequencing was whole blood. The source is an adult who was a healthcare worker with PCR-confirmed SARS-CoV-2 infection or an uninfected control (not recorded which). Both conserved end residues are trimmed from each CDR3.

J: TRBJ2-5; V: TRBV6-1; CDR3: ASTAGAAGKETQY
J: TRBJ1-4; V: TRBV20-1; CDR3: SAHLSTGANEKLF
J: TRBJ1-6; V: TRBV27; CDR3: ASSWRGRNSPLH
J: TRBJ2-5; V: TRBV3-1; CDR3: ASRTSGGPVTQY
J: TRBJ2-7; V: TRBV29-1; CDR3: SVEEQGRYEQY
J: TRBJ2-7; V: TRBV9; CDR3: ASSVKGGLQY
J: TRBJ2-2; V: TRBV7-2; CDR3: ASSLDRGKGDKLF
J: TRBJ1-4; V: TRBV6-6; CDR3: ASKGRATNEKLF
J: TRBJ2-7; V: TRBV11-1; CDR3: ASSLAPGILGEQY
J: TRBJ2-1; V: TRBV12-3/TRBV12-4; CDR3: ASSRLGAVDNEQF
J: TRBJ1-2; V: TRBV7-2; CDR3: ASSLDYGYT
J: TRBJ1-1; V: TRBV6-1; CDR3: ASMIDRGVPEAF
J: TRBJ2-3; V: TRBV7-2; CDR3: ASSLYGAQITQY
J: TRBJ1-4; V: TRBV7-9; CDR3: ASSSRMGQGSLSTNEKLF
J: TRBJ2-5; V: TRBV6-2/TRBV6-3; CDR3: ASSYSRGLGTQY
J: TRBJ2-1; V: TRBV11-2; CDR3: ASSEYNEQF
J: TRBJ1-1; V: TRBV18; CDR3: ASSPKGEGITEAF
J: TRBJ1-5; V: TRBV4-2; CDR3: ASSQDRAGPGPQH
J: TRBJ2-4; V: TRBV12-3/TRBV12-4; CDR3: ASSWTSGGSGNIQY
J: TRBJ2-1; V: TRBV19; CDR3: ASSRVGTSSYNEQF
J: TRBJ2-4; V: TRBV29-1; CDR3: SVVGQGGKNIQY
J: TRBJ2-3; V: TRBV3-1; CDR3: ASSQEPASGTSTDTQY
J: TRBJ2-1; V: TRBV14; CDR3: ASSHRWPGDRAYNEQF
J: TRBJ2-5; V: TRBV5-6; CDR3: ASSFARRETQY
J: TRBJ1-4; V: TRBV4-3; CDR3: ASSQDLRGAATNEKLF
J: TRBJ2-5; V: TRBV12-3/TRBV12-4; CDR3: ASTLGLAGAVVTQY
J: TRBJ2-7; V: TRBV11-2; CDR3: ASSHGLLQY
J: TRBJ1-1; V: TRBV18; CDR3: ASSSPDRNTEAF
J: TRBJ2-7; V: TRBV5-1; CDR3: ASSLGAYEQY
J: TRBJ1-4; V: TRBV9; CDR3: ASSVGGGGFTNEKLF